Sequencing of this T cell receptor beta chain was carried out in a study of T cell responses to AZD1222 COVID-19 vaccine. This CDR3 has 16 residues. The germline V gene encodes CDR1 MGHRA and CDR2 YSYEKL. Trimming removed 3 bases from V and 2 bases from J, with 16 bases in between. Sequencing was performed with immunoSEQ multiplex PCR; in TCRdb, only in-frame clones are kept and a portion is missing. The profile shows more than 85,000 clones, roughly 90% of them singletons. This chain links TRBV4-1 with TRBJ1-2, with D possibly being TRBD1 (5 bases). This TCR was sampled from an adult who received the AZD1222 COVID-19 vaccine. The starting material was peripheral blood, obtained 28 days after the second AZD1222 dose. The CDR3 region has the DNA TGCGCCAGCAGCCAGATCTTTGGACACCGAAACTATGGCTACACCTTC. This encodes CASSQIFGHRNYGYTF.